This T cell receptor (beta chain) was documented in a study of blood T cell repertoires in COVID-19. Assay: immunoSEQ multiplex PCR; the TCRdb copy retains only in-frame clones and omits some. Counted here are 250,000 to 300,000 clones, 81% occurring once; the ten biggest clones make up roughly 2.9%. This CDR3 region has 15 residues. The V end lost 4 bases, the J end lost 3 bases, and 13 bases lay between the germline ends. The V gene's germline CDR1 is LGHNA and CDR2 YSLEER. The sequencing input was peripheral blood. The receptor was isolated from a woman aged 55-69 years with active or convalescent COVID-19. The chain combines TRBV4-3 with TRBJ2-1, with D perhaps matching TRBD1 (5 bases). CDR3 amino acids: CASSRDRSDYNEQFF. In DNA, the CDR3 is TGCGCCAGCAGCCGAGACAGATCAGACTACAATGAGCAGTTCTTC.